This TCR beta chain stems from a study of blood T cell repertoires in COVID-19. This clone was counted at least ten times. Germline loops: CDR1 SNHLY, CDR2 FYNNEI. This CDR3 is 13 amino acids long. V lost 4 bases, J lost 7 bases, and 2 bases stayed unmatched. The assay was immunoSEQ multiplex PCR, and TCRdb's table has in-frame clones only and misses some. Counted here are 110,000 to 150,000 clones, 80% to 85% occurring once; the ten biggest clones make up roughly 4%. The specimen sequenced was peripheral blood. The V call is TRBV2, the J call TRBJ1-4; TRBD1 matches 8 bases. This TCR was recovered from a woman of 80 years or more with acute or convalescent COVID-19. For the CDR3, the DNA is TGTGCCAGCAGTGTGGGACAGGTTGAAAAACTGTTTTTT. Protein product: CASSVGQVEKLFF.